The subject of this entry is one T cell receptor (beta chain). Its antigen remains unknown. The data are from a study of CD8 T cells in ankylosing spondylitis. Study findings and constraints: Significant enrichment of disease-linked clones was reported in matched ankylosing spondylitis synovial fluid. Fewer than ten highly homologous variants made up a TCR beta motif that seemed to typify ankylosing spondylitis blood.

In making TCR beta libraries, quantitative 5'-RACE with molecular barcodes was used. TCRdb recomputed calls from the 5' RACE reads with MiXCR, one row per CDR3 protein. The data hold some 700,000 distinct CDR3 sequences, with 15% to 20% observed a single time. The CDR3 covers 14 residues. The germline gives CDR1 SQVTM, CDR2 ANQGSEA. Trimming took off 3 bases at V and 1 base at J, with 12 bases between the two ends. Material: blood, either unsorted or a sorted T cell fraction (not recorded which). This clonotype was sampled from a male donor with ankylosing spondylitis. The V call is TRBV29-1, the J call TRBJ1-2; tentative D call: TRBD1 (6 bases). CDR3 sequence (DNA): TGCAGCGTTGATTTCGGACAGAATAACTATGGCTACACCTTC. Its translation: CSVDFGQNNYGYTF.